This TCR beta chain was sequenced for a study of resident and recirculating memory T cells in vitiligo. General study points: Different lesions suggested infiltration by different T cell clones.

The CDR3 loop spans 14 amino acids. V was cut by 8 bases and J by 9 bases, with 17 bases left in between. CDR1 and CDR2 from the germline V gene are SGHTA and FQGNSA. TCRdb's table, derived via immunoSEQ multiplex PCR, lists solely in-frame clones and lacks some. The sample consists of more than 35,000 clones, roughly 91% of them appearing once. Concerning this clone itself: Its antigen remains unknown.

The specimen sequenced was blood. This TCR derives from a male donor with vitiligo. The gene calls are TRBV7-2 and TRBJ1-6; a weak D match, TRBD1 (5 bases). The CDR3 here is CASLQGEGASPLHF. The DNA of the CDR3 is TGTGCCAGCCTCCAAGGGGAAGGGGCTTCACCCCTCCACTTT. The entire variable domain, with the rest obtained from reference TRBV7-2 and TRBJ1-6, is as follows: GAGVSQSPSNKVTEKGKDVELRCDPISGHTALYWYRQSLGQGLEFLIYFQGNSAPDKSGLPSDRFSAERTGGSVSTLTIQRTQQEDSAVYLCASLQGEGASPLHFGNGTRLTVT.